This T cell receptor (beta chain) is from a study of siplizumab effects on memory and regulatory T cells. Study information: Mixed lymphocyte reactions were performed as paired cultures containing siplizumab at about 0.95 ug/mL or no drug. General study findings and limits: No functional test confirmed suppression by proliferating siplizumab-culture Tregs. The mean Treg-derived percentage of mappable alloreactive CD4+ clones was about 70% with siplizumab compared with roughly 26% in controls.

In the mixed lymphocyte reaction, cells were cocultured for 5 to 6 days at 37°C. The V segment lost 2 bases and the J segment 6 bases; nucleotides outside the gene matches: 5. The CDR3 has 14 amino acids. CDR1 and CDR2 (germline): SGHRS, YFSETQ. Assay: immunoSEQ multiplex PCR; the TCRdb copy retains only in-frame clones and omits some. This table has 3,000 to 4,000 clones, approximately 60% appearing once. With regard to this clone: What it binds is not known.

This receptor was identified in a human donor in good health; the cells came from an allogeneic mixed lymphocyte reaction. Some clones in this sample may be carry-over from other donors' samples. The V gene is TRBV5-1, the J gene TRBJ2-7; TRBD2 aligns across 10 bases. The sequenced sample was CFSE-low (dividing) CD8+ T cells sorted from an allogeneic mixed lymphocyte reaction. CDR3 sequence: CASSFASGRTEQYF. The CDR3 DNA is TGCGCCAGCAGCTTTGCTAGCGGGAGAACCGAGCAGTACTTC.